The 26 T cell receptor beta chains given below trace back to one sample, sequenced in a study of blood T cell repertoires in COVID-19. The repertoire was sequenced with immunoSEQ multiplex PCR; TCRdb's copy has only in-frame clones and lacks some. The sample carries 37,000 or so clones, approximately 91% recorded once. Sequenced: peripheral blood. These TCRs come from a man in his 60s with active COVID-19.

The V gene is TRBV11-2, the J gene TRBJ1-3; D is possibly TRBD1 (5 bases). From germline, CDR1 is SGHAT and CDR2 FQNNGV. CDR3 length equals 16 residues. The germline V and J ends were trimmed by 5 bases and 1 base, with 15 bases remaining between them. The CDR3: CASSKRAGGSGNTIYF. CDR3 DNA: TGTGCCAGCAGCAAAAGGGCGGGGGGATCTGGAAACACCATATATTTT.

V is TRBV10-1 and J is TRBJ2-1; TRBD2 aligns across 11 bases. The CDR3 is made up of 17 amino acids. Trimming took 0 bases from V and 4 from J; bases not matched to a gene: 5. Per the germline V gene, CDR1 is WNHNN and CDR2 is SYGVQD (reference sequence). Here the CDR3 reads CASSESNRLAGYNEQFF. CDR3 DNA: TGCGCCAGCAGTGAGTCGAACCGACTAGCGGGGTACAATGAGCAGTTCTTC.

V usage is TRBV4-1 and J usage is TRBJ1-1; 7 nucleotides match TRBD1. The CDR3 length is 13 residues. From germline, CDR1 is MGHRA and CDR2 YSYEKL. With 6 bases clipped from V and 5 bases from J, the junction kept 6 bases outside the gene matches. CDR3 sequence: CASRTTGVTEAFF. The CDR3 nucleotides read TGCGCCAGCAGAACAACAGGGGTTACTGAAGCTTTCTTT.

The chain uses TRBV14 and TRBJ2-1; possibly TRBD2 for D (6 bases). The germline CDR1 and CDR2 sequences are SGHDN and FVKESK. V was shortened by 0 bases and J by 12 bases, with 18 bases between the two germline ends. This CDR3 region has 15 residues. The CDR3 nucleotides are TGTGCCAGCAGCCAAGAAGGGAGGACTGTGGGCAGGCAGTTCTTC. Translation gives CASSQEGRTVGRQFF.

This clone has only one observation. The rearrangement joins TRBV11-2 to TRBJ1-1, with a possible D match to TRBD1 (5 bases). The V end was cut by 1 base, the J end by 0 bases, with 9 bases between. This CDR3 is built from 15 residues. The germline gives CDR1 SGHAT, CDR2 FQNNGV. CDR3 in amino acids: CASSLGPGMNTEAFF. CDR3 nucleotide sequence: TGTGCCAGCAGCTTAGGTCCAGGGATGAACACTGAAGCTTTCTTT.

The table lists this clone with a count of one. The V call is TRBV29-1, the J call TRBJ2-3; TRBD2 matches 9 bases. V gave up 2 bases and J gave up 0 bases; unmatched junction bases: 12. The V gene's germline CDR1 is SQVTM and CDR2 ANQGSEA. The CDR3 contains 18 residues. The CDR3 protein is CSVERGSSTSGSTDTQYF. CDR3 sequence (DNA): TGCAGCGTTGAACGGGGTTCCTCGACTAGCGGAAGCACAGATACGCAGTATTTT.

Concerning this clone: Other DNA sequences from this sample encode an identical CDR3 as well. The chain employs TRBV5-6 and TRBJ2-5; no definite D call. CDR1 is SGHDT and CDR2 is YYEEEE in the germline V gene. The CDR3 covers 11 residues. Trimming pared 4 bases from V and 4 bases from J, leaving 5 bases between. CDR3 in DNA: TGTGCCAGCAGCAGAGGAGAGACCCAGTACTTC. Its protein is CASSRGETQYF.

The chain links TRBV3-1 (or the pseudogene TRBV3-2) to TRBJ2-7; 11 bases fit TRBD1. V gave up 2 bases and J gave up 5 bases; unmatched junction bases: 2. Germline CDR1 is LGHDT and CDR2 is YNNKEL (reference sequence). CDR3 length equals 14 residues. This CDR3 reads CASSQPGQGDEQYF. The CDR3 DNA reads as TGTGCCAGCAGCCAACCGGGACAGGGGGACGAGCAGTACTTC.

This chain connects TRBV2 to TRBJ2-5; D may be TRBD1 (5 bases). The V end was cut by 4 bases, the J end by 1 base, with 7 bases between. Germline values: CDR1 SNHLY, CDR2 FYNNEI. The CDR3 length is 13 residues. The CDR3: CASSATAQETQYF. The CDR3 bases are TGTGCCAGCAGTGCGACAGCCCAAGAGACCCAGTACTTC.

V and J are TRBV7-8 and TRBJ2-3; weak D call: TRBD2 (5 bases). The CDR3 contains 11 residues. The V gene's germline CDR1 is SGHVS and CDR2 FQNEAQ. The V and J ends lost 1 base and 13 bases respectively, with 9 bases between them. The CDR3 nucleotides read TGTGCCAGCAGCTTAGGGATGGAGGAGTATTTT. It specifies CASSLGMEEYF.

The chain has TRBV21-1 and TRBJ2-7; the table calls TRBD1, which could not be checked here. TRBV21-1 is marked as a pseudogene. The CDR3 totals 16 residues. The CDR3 nucleotides are TGTGCCAGCAGCAAAACAACAGGGGCGACCTCCCACGAGCAGTACTTC. Its translation: CASSKTTGATSHEQYF.

The chain couples TRBV2 to TRBJ2-1, with 13 bases lining up with TRBD2. This CDR3 is built from 15 residues. Trimming took 7 bases from V and 9 from J; bases not matched to a gene: 9. Germline V gene sequence: CDR1 SNHLY, CDR2 FYNNEI. CDR3 amino acids: CASNSGTSGMSEQFF. In DNA form, the CDR3 reads TGTGCCAGCAATTCGGGGACTAGCGGGATGAGTGAGCAGTTCTTC.

The DNA of the CDR3 is TGTGCCATCAGATCGACAGACAACTACAATGAGCAGTTCTTC. It specifies CAIRSTDNYNEQFF. This sequence joins TRBV10-3 and TRBJ2-1; weak D call: TRBD1 (5 bases). Trimming removed 6 bases from V and 3 bases from J, with 12 bases in between. Germline CDR1 reads ENHRY; CDR2 reads SYGVKD. The CDR3 totals 14 residues.

The chain uses TRBV2 and TRBJ1-4, with TRBD1 matching 9 bases. The trim removed 9 bases at V and 3 bases at J, leaving 2 bases unmatched. Per germline, CDR1 SNHLY and CDR2 FYNNEI. CDR3 length equals 13 residues. DNA for the CDR3: TGTGCCAGAAGACAGGGGGCTAATGAAAAACTGTTTTTT. Its protein is CARRQGANEKLFF.

CDR3 in amino acids: CASSPTQDRQNFF. DNA of the CDR3: TGTGCCAGCAGCCCTACCCAGGACAGGCAAAACTTCTTT. The chain is built from TRBV7-2 and TRBJ1-1; 7 bases fit TRBD1. In germline, CDR1 is SGHTA, CDR2 FQGNSA. The CDR3 consists of 13 residues. The trim removed 5 bases at V and 14 bases at J, leaving 14 bases unmatched.

The CDR3 spells CASAKGDFEAFF. DNA for the CDR3: TGTGCCAGCGCGAAGGGGGATTTTGAAGCTTTCTTT. The J gene is TRBJ1-1, the V gene TRBV3-1 (or the pseudogene TRBV3-2); TRBD1 might be the D (6 bases). V lost 8 bases and J lost 7, with 14 bases in between. Germline V gene data show CDR1 as LGHDT and CDR2 as YNNKEL (reference sequence). The CDR3 covers 12 residues.

The gene calls are TRBV19 and TRBJ2-3; D not resolved. The CDR3 spans 16 residues. Germline CDR1 reads LNHDA; CDR2 reads SQIVND (reference sequence). Trimming took off 7 bases at V and 1 base at J, with 18 bases between the two ends. The CDR3 DNA reads TGTGCCAGTACCGACTCTCCTCTTGTGGGCACAGATACGCAGTATTTT. This sequence encodes CASTDSPLVGTDTQYF.

The J gene is TRBJ1-2, the V gene TRBV6-6; maybe TRBD1 (6 bases). The CDR3 extends over 16 amino acids. Germline values: CDR1 MNHNY, CDR2 SVGAGI (reference sequence). The V gene lost 4 bases and the J gene lost 1 base, with 16 bases spanning the gap. CDR3 nucleotide sequence: TGTGCCAGCAGTTCTCGGCAGGGGATCCTTAACTATGGCTACACCTTC. This codes for CASSSRQGILNYGYTF.

As DNA, the CDR3 is TGTGCCAGCAGTTTAGAGATTGCGGGCAATCAGCCCCAGCATTTT. It is translated as CASSLEIAGNQPQHF. The rearrangement joins TRBV28 to TRBJ1-5; D uncertain. The CDR3 sequence is 15 residues long. Germline V gene lookup returns CDR1 MDHEN and CDR2 SYDVKM. V gave up 2 bases and J gave up 2 bases, with 10 bases separating them.

The rearrangement links TRBV10-3 to TRBJ1-4, with TRBD1 identical over 8 bases. V lost 4 bases, J lost 2 bases, and 0 bases stayed unmatched. The CDR3 covers 14 residues. The germline gives CDR1 ENHRY, CDR2 SYGVKD. This chain's CDR3 is CAISGTGTNEKLFF. In nucleotides, the CDR3 is TGTGCCATCAGTGGGACAGGGACTAATGAAAAACTGTTTTTT.

This rearrangement joins TRBV5-1 to TRBJ2-6; TRBD2 matches 10 bases. The CDR3 length is 18 residues. Losses at the gene ends were 5 bases for V and 3 bases for J; bases not matched to a gene: 11. CDR1 and CDR2 from the germline V gene are SGHRS and YFSETQ. CDR3 loop: CASRALAGASGGANVLTF. The CDR3 region has the DNA TGCGCCAGCAGAGCCCTAGCGGGAGCGAGTGGTGGGGCCAACGTCCTGACTTTC.

This clone has a single count. The chain combines TRBV5-6 with TRBJ2-1, with D perhaps TRBD1 (6 bases). Germline V lookup: CDR1 SGHDT, CDR2 YYEEEE. The CDR3 extends over 15 amino acids. V lost 5 bases to trimming and J lost 8 bases, with 20 bases between them. In DNA, the CDR3 is TGTGCCAGCAGGAGGATCGGACCAGAGGGGGATGAGCAGTTCTTC. Residues: CASRRIGPEGDEQFF. Variable domain in full (rest from reference TRBV5-6 and TRBJ2-1): DAGVTQSPTHLIKTRGQQVTLRCSPKSGHDTVSWYQQALGQGPQFIFQYYEEEERQRGNFPDRFSGHQFPNYSSELNVNALLLGDSALYLCASRRIGPEGDEQFFGPGTRLTVL.

This chain connects TRBV7-2 to TRBJ1-1; 7 nucleotides align to TRBD1. Per germline, CDR1 SGHTA and CDR2 FQGNSA. The CDR3 has 16 residues. Trimming removed 2 bases from V and 2 bases from J; junction bases left unmatched: 8. Written as DNA, the CDR3 is TGTGCCAGCAGCTTATTTTTCCGACAGGGAAACACTGAAGCTTTCTTT. This encodes CASSLFFRQGNTEAFF. The full variable domain, its missing parts supplied by reference TRBV7-2 and TRBJ1-1, is GAGVSQSPSNKVTEKGKDVELRCDPISGHTALYWYRQSLGQGLEFLIYFQGNSAPDKSGLPSDRFSAERTGGSVSTLTIQRTQQEDSAVYLCASSLFFRQGNTEAFFGQGTRLTVV.

The chain joins TRBV9 to TRBJ2-1, with no clear D. V was clipped by 3 bases and J by 7 bases, with 8 bases between them. The CDR3 consists of 12 residues. Per germline, CDR1 SGDLS and CDR2 YYNGEE. In DNA form, the CDR3 reads TGTGCCAGCAGCGCCTCCGGGAATGAGCAGTTCTTC. Translating it yields CASSASGNEQFF.

This clone was detected once. V and J are TRBV14 and TRBJ1-2; D remains ambiguous. This CDR3 has 13 residues. Germline loops: CDR1 SGHDN, CDR2 FVKESK. Trimming removed 1 base from V and 1 base from J, with 4 bases in between. In nucleotides, the CDR3 is TGTGCCAGCAGCCAAGTTCATAACTATGGCTACACCTTC. Translating gives CASSQVHNYGYTF.

The chain has TRBV9 and TRBJ1-3; 9 positions agree with TRBD1. V was clipped by 3 bases and J by 2 bases; unmatched bases: 6. CDR3 length equals 16 residues. The V gene's germline CDR1 is SGDLS and CDR2 YYNGEE. The CDR3 region has the DNA TGTGCCAGCAGCGCCCTGGGACAGGGCCCTGGAAACACCATATATTTT. Its translation: CASSALGQGPGNTIYF.